Following are 26 T cell receptor beta chains from one sample sequenced in a study of blood T cells in healthy people across ages. PCR was performed a second time for about 6 to 11 cycles using a sample-barcoded 5' primer and a J-beta primer mix. TCRdb recomputed calls from the 5' RACE reads with MiXCR, one row per CDR3 protein. The sample has over a million distinct CDR3 sequences, approximately 42% seen once; the top ten hold roughly 8.2%. Sequenced material: blood. The receptors originated from a woman aged 18-29 years in good health.

This chain links TRBV7-9 with TRBJ2-1, with a possible D match to TRBD2 (5 bases). V was shortened by 4 bases and J by 7 bases, with 23 bases between the two germline ends. CDR3 length: 17 residues. Germline V lookup: CDR1 SEHNR, CDR2 FQNEAQ (reference sequence). The CDR3: CASSSPRHLQLGNEQFF. The CDR3 DNA is TGTGCCAGCAGCTCCCCCCGACACCTGCAACTAGGGAATGAGCAGTTCTTC.

The V and J genes are TRBV27 and TRBJ2-4; D is possibly TRBD1 or TRBD2 (5 bases each). V was clipped by 3 bases and J by 13 bases, with 19 bases between them. Per the germline V gene, CDR1 is MNHEY and CDR2 is SMNVEV (reference sequence). The CDR3 totals 14 residues. The CDR3 sequence is CASSFRNWGYGQYF. CDR3 DNA: TGTGCCAGCAGTTTCCGGAATTGGGGGTACGGGCAGTACTTC.

The chain uses TRBV7-2 and TRBJ2-4; D is possibly TRBD1 (7 bases). CDR3 length: 18 amino acids. Germline V gives CDR1 SGHTA, CDR2 FQGNSA. Trimming removed 5 bases from V and 8 bases from J, with 28 bases in between. CDR3 sequence (DNA): TGTGCCAGCAGCCCCAGGGGGAGGCAGGGGGGAGGACAGGACATTCAGTACTTC. As protein: CASSPRGRQGGGQDIQYF.

The gene calls are TRBV7-9 and TRBJ2-6; D is undetermined. The CDR3 totals 14 residues. The V and J ends lost 1 base and 4 bases respectively, with 5 bases between them. Germline loops: CDR1 SEHNR, CDR2 FQNEAQ (reference sequence). The CDR3, as DNA: TGTGCCAGCAGCTTAGTTCGGGGGGCCAACGTCCTGACTTTC. Its translation: CASSLVRGANVLTF.

This clonotype appeared a single time. The chain is built from TRBV7-2 and TRBJ2-5; D gene uncertain. TRBJ2-1 matches the DNA end more closely, so the J call is doubtful. The CDR3 sequence is 13 residues long. The germline V gene has CDR1 SGHTA and CDR2 FQGNSA. The DNA for the CDR3 is TGTGCCAGCATAGGCAGCAACCAAGAGACCCAGTTCTTC. Translation gives CASIGSNQETQFF.

Regarding this clonotype: Germline is not matched at one junction end, which may reflect a read error. The chain is built from TRBV29-1 and TRBJ2-7; TRBD2 matches 7 bases. Germline V gives CDR1 SQVTM, CDR2 ANQGSEA. CDR3 length: 13 amino acids. The CDR3, as DNA: TGCAGCGTTCTTCCGCGGGAGTCCTACGGGCAGTACTTC. As protein: CSVLPRESYGQYF.

This clonotype was observed a handful of times. The CDR3 loop is CASSGQDRDTQYF. The CDR3 DNA reads TGCGCCAGCAGCGGACAGGACCGGGATACGCAGTATTTT. This rearrangement joins TRBV5-1 to TRBJ2-3, with 7 bases that match TRBD1. The CDR3 runs 13 residues. J gave up 6 bases and V 4 bases, and 5 bases lay outside the gene matches. CDR1 is SGHRS, CDR2 YFSETQ, per germline.

CDR3 amino acids: CASSHSDRGRNQPQHF. The DNA for the CDR3 is TGTGCCAGCAGCCATTCGGACAGGGGTAGGAATCAGCCCCAGCATTTT. The chain uses TRBV3-1 and TRBJ1-5, with TRBD1 identical over 9 bases. This CDR3 spans 16 amino acids. Unmatched junction bases numbered 7, after V lost 3 bases and J lost 4 bases. Germline V gene lookup returns CDR1 LGHDT and CDR2 YNNKEL (reference sequence).

The chain links TRBV3-1 to TRBJ2-3; D unclear. CDR1 and CDR2 (germline): LGHDT, YNNKEL (reference sequence). The CDR3 totals 11 residues. Trimming shortened V by 8 bases and J by 0 bases, and 3 bases separated the two germline ends. This CDR3 is CASESTDTQYF. The CDR3 region has the DNA TGTGCCAGCGAGAGCACAGATACGCAGTATTTT.

The chain joins TRBV12-3 or TRBV12-4 to TRBJ2-2, with D unclear. V was shortened by 4 bases and J by 0 bases, with 9 bases between the two germline ends. The CDR3 runs 15 residues. CDR3 sequence (DNA): TGTGCCAGCAGTTATTGGAATTCGAACACCGGGGAGCTGTTTTTT. It is translated as CASSYWNSNTGELFF.

This rearrangement joins TRBV10-3 to TRBJ2-3; 7 nucleotides agree with TRBD2. Germline V gene data show CDR1 as ENHRY and CDR2 as SYGVKD. The length of the CDR3 is 14 residues. CDR3 nucleotide sequence: TGTGTCACAGGCGGAGCGGGGAACACAGATACGCAGTATTTT. Translated: CVTGGAGNTDTQYF.

This clonotype was counted a few times. V usage is TRBV15 and J usage is TRBJ1-2, with D perhaps TRBD1 (6 bases). V was pared by 8 bases and J by 4 bases, with 14 bases between. In germline, CDR1 is LNHNV, CDR2 YYDKDF (reference sequence). The CDR3 has 13 amino acids. The CDR3 sequence: CATWAQGAYGYTF. DNA for the CDR3: TGTGCCACCTGGGCACAGGGCGCCTATGGCTACACCTTC. Filled out from reference TRBV15 and TRBJ1-2, the complete variable domain reads DAMVIQNPRYQVTQFGKPVTLSCSQTLNHNVMYWYQQKSSQAPKLLFHYYDKDFNNEADTPDNFQSRRPNTSFCFLDIRSPGLGDTAMYLCATWAQGAYGYTFGSGTRLTVV.

The chain links TRBV10-2 to TRBJ2-3; TRBD2 is a possible D gene (5 bases). Trimming pared 8 bases from V and 4 bases from J, leaving 19 bases between. This CDR3 region has 15 residues. Looked up from germline, CDR1 is WSHSY and CDR2 is SAAADI. Here the CDR3 DNA reads TGCGCCAGCGGACCTTTGGGGAGTGGGGCAGATACGCAGTATTTT. Translating it yields CASGPLGSGADTQYF.

The V gene is TRBV20-1, the J gene TRBJ2-1, with 10 bases lining up with TRBD2. The J call is in doubt because the DNA end fits TRBJ2-7 better. Germline loops: CDR1 DFQATT, CDR2 SNEGSKA (reference sequence). The CDR3 is made up of 16 amino acids. CDR3 sequence (DNA): TGCAGTGCCCCACGAAGGAGGACTAGCGGCAACAATGAGCAGTACTTC. It translates to CSAPRRRTSGNNEQYF.

The gene calls are TRBV27 and TRBJ2-3; D remains ambiguous. The germline V gene encodes CDR1 MNHEY and CDR2 SMNVEV (reference sequence). Trimming took off 6 bases at V and 6 bases at J, with 19 bases between the two ends. The CDR3 runs to 15 residues. DNA of the CDR3: TGTGCCAGCAGCCGGGCCACAGCCTCCATTGATACGCAGTATTTT. Its translation: CASSRATASIDTQYF.

This chain uses TRBV9 with TRBJ2-7; D unresolved. The V gene's germline CDR1 is SGDLS and CDR2 YYNGEE. Trimming removed 3 bases from V and 6 bases from J, with 16 bases in between. The CDR3 sequence is 14 residues long. DNA of the CDR3: TGTGCCAGCAGCGGTGACTCATCAGGCCGCGAGCAGTACTTC. Its translation is CASSGDSSGREQYF.

The V call is TRBV10-3, the J call TRBJ1-1; unclear D gene. CDR1 and CDR2 from the germline V gene are ENHRY and SYGVKD. Trimming left V 2 bases short and J 0 bases short, with 16 bases between. The CDR3 loop spans 17 amino acids. DNA for the CDR3: TGTGCCATCAGTGAGCGTCGGCAGGCCTTCATGAACACTGAAGCTTTCTTT. Its protein is CAISERRQAFMNTEAFF.

Concerning this clonotype itself: This sequence may be a read error, since a much larger clone differs from it by one base. The V and J genes are TRBV7-2 and TRBJ2-3; D unclear. Per the germline V gene, CDR1 is SGHTA and CDR2 is FQGNSA. With 3 bases removed from V and 6 bases from J, the gap between germline ends came to 13 bases. The CDR3 extends over 14 amino acids. DNA of the CDR3: TGTGCCAGCAGCTTCCCTCCTGAGTGGGATACGCAGTATTTT. This encodes CASSFPPEWDTQYF.

The V call is TRBV6-1, the J call TRBJ1-5, with D unclear. Trimming removed 2 bases from V and 6 bases from J, with 17 bases in between. CDR3 length: 16 amino acids. The germline V gene encodes CDR1 MNHNS and CDR2 SASEGT. The CDR3 is CASSENGEKRVQPQHF. The CDR3 DNA reads TGTGCCAGCAGTGAAAATGGGGAAAAGAGAGTTCAGCCCCAGCATTTT.

V is TRBV14 and J is TRBJ2-4; D might be TRBD2 (6 bases). There are 15 residues in the CDR3. The V gene's germline CDR1 is SGHDN and CDR2 FVKESK. V was clipped by 4 bases and J by 2 bases, with 12 bases between them. The CDR3 protein is CASSRGRSTKNIQYF. CDR3 in DNA: TGTGCCAGCAGCCGAGGGAGGTCGACCAAAAACATTCAGTACTTC.

The V call is TRBV27, the J call TRBJ2-3; D gene uncertain. CDR1 is MNHEY and CDR2 is SMNVEV in the germline V gene (reference sequence). V lost 4 bases to trimming and J lost 0 bases, with 8 bases between them. This CDR3 is 14 amino acids long. As DNA, the CDR3 is TGTGCCAGCAGTTCACACGAAAGCACAGATACGCAGTATTTT. Its protein is CASSSHESTDTQYF.

V is TRBV5-1 and J is TRBJ2-2, with 10 nucleotides matching TRBD2. The CDR3 sequence is 16 residues long. Trimming removed 6 bases from V and 0 bases from J; junction bases left unmatched: 5. In germline, CDR1 is SGHRS, CDR2 YFSETQ. The CDR3 loop reads CASIELAGSNTGELFF. CDR3 coding DNA: TGCGCCAGCATCGAACTAGCGGGGTCGAACACCGGGGAGCTGTTTTTT.

This clonotype was seen a handful of times. This chain links TRBV10-3 with TRBJ2-7, with 7 bases identical to TRBD2. Germline V gene lookup returns CDR1 ENHRY and CDR2 SYGVKD. This CDR3 spans 15 amino acids. V shed 6 bases, J shed 3 bases, and the junction held 11 bases outside the gene matches. The CDR3 DNA reads TGTGCCATCAGCCGGGCTAGCGGAATTGGCTACGAGCAGTACTTC. Translation: CAISRASGIGYEQYF.

The rearrangement uses TRBV20-1 and TRBJ2-1; 13 nucleotides line up with TRBD2. Trimming at V came to 1 base and at J to 5 bases, leaving 5 bases not matched to a gene. From germline, CDR1 is DFQATT and CDR2 SNEGSKA (reference sequence). CDR3 length: 16 residues. CDR3 amino acids: CSARVTGLAGDNEQFF. The CDR3 coding sequence is TGCAGTGCTAGAGTCACTGGACTAGCGGGAGACAATGAGCAGTTCTTC.

The chain combines TRBV29-1 with TRBJ1-1, with D maybe TRBD1 (5 bases). Trimming left V 4 bases short and J 0 bases short, with 12 bases between. Germline V CDR1 and CDR2: SQVTM, ANQGSEA. The CDR3 consists of 14 residues. The CDR3 DNA reads TGCAGCGTTGGACAGCCGTTTATGAACACTGAAGCTTTCTTT. Its translation: CSVGQPFMNTEAFF.

This chain's CDR3 is CSVEDRTLLATEAFF. DNA of the CDR3: TGCAGCGTTGAAGACCGCACGTTGCTTGCCACTGAAGCTTTCTTT. The gene calls are TRBV29-1 and TRBJ1-1; D is unclear. Germline-derived CDR1 and CDR2 are SQVTM and ANQGSEA. The CDR3 totals 15 residues. V gave up 0 bases and J gave up 4 bases, with 15 bases separating them.